This T cell receptor (beta chain) originates from a study of early T cells in non-severe SARS-CoV-2 infection. Study summary: Chains were not paired, and sequencing was done on bulk RNA from unsorted whole blood. Study observations and caveats: VDJdb matches were skewed toward anti-spike CD8 T cell responses.

Unique molecular identifiers were affixed to single, distinct cDNA molecules. TCRdb fed the 5' RACE reads into MiXCR, producing one record per CDR3 protein. The sample lists around 82,000 distinct CDR3 sequences, roughly 12% occurring once. This clonotype was seen more than once but under ten times. Antigen: not known. Germline CDR1 reads MDHEN; CDR2 reads SYDVKM. Trimming took off 7 bases at V and 1 base at J, with 10 bases between the two ends. The CDR3 has 13 amino acids. Material: whole blood. The receptor was derived from an adult who was a healthcare worker with PCR-confirmed SARS-CoV-2 infection or an uninfected control (not recorded which). This chain links TRBV28 with TRBJ1-1; D gene uncertain. In DNA, the CDR3 is TGTGCCAGCACTGCTACGGGGAACACTGAAGCTTTCTTT. Translation gives CASTATGNTEAFF.